This T cell receptor (beta chain) emerged from a study of breast tumors, draining lymph nodes, adjacent tissues. With respect to this clonotype: What it binds is unknown.

Breast cancer patients provided tissue from their axillary draining lymph nodes. General study points: Findings are consistent with lymph node origin and intratumoral expansion of most tumor T cells. That most tumor T cells come from lymph nodes remained unproven. Luminal-like breast cancer showed significantly greater tumor-nontumor repertoire similarity than basal-like breast cancer did. Tumor TCR diversity was below lymph nodes but above nontumor tissue.

TCRdb reprocessed the multiplex PCR reads with MiXCR, giving one entry per CDR3 protein. Of some 100,000 distinct CDR3 sequences listed, approximately 22% are singletons. With 3 bases removed from V and 6 bases from J, the gap between germline ends came to 9 bases. The CDR3 contains 13 residues. CDR1 is MNHEY, CDR2 SMNVEV, per germline (reference sequence). V is TRBV27 and J is TRBJ2-1; a weak D match, TRBD1 (6 bases). This sequence originates from a female donor with breast cancer. Some clones in this sample may be carry-over from other donors' samples. The specimen was axillary lymph node tissue. The CDR3 DNA sequence: TGTGCCAGCAGTTTCTCAGGGGCCAATGAGCAGTTCTTC. The encoded protein is CASSFSGANEQFF.